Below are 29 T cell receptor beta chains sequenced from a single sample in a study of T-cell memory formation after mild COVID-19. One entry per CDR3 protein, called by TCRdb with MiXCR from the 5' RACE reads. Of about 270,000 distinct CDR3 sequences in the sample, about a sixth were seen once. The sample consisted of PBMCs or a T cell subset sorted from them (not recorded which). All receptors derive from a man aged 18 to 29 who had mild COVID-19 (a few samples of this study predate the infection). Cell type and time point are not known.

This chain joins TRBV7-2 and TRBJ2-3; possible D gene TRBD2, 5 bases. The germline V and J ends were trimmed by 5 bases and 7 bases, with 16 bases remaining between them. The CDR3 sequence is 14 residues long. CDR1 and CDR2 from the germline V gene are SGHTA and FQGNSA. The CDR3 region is CASSHSSSVHTQYF. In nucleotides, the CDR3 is TGTGCCAGCAGCCATAGTAGTAGCGTTCATACGCAGTATTTT.

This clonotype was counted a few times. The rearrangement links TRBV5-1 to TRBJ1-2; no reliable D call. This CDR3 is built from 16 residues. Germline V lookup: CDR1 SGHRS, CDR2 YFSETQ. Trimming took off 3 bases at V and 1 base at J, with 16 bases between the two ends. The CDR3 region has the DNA TGCGCCAGCAGCTCTGACATCTCCCCTGATAACTATGGCTACACCTTC. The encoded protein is CASSSDISPDNYGYTF.

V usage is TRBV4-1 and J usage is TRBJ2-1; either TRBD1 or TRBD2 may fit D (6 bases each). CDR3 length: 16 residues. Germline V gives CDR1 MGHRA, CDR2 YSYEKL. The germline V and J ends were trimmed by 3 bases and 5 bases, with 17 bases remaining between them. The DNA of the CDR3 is TGCGCCAGCAGCCATTCCGACGGGGGCCAGGACAATGAGCAGTTCTTC. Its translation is CASSHSDGGQDNEQFF.

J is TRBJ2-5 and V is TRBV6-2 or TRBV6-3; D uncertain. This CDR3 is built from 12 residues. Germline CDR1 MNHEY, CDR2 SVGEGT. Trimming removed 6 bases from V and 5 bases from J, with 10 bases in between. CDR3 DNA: TGTGCCAGCAGGAGAGTCAGGGAGACCCAGTACTTC. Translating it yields CASRRVRETQYF.

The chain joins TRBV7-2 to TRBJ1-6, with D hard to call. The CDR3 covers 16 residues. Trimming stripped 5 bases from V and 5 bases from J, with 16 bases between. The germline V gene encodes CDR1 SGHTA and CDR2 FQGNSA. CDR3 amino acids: CASSIGVLGNNSPLHF. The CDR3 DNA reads TGTGCCAGCAGCATTGGAGTTTTAGGGAATAATTCACCCCTCCACTTT.

The CDR3 loop is CASSPPEGGGVNTEAFF. As DNA, the CDR3 is TGTGCCAGCTCACCACCAGAGGGCGGCGGGGTGAACACTGAAGCTTTCTTT. This chain joins TRBV18 and TRBJ1-1, with D hard to call. Germline V gives CDR1 KGHSH, CDR2 LQKENI. The V end was cut by 0 bases, the J end by 0 bases, with 14 bases between. The CDR3 consists of 17 residues.

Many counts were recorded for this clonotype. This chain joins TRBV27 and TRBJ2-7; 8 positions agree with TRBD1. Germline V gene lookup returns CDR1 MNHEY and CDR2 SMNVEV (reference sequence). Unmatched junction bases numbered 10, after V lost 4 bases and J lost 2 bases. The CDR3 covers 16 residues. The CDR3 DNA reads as TGTGCCAGCAGTTCCCGGACAGGGATGACGGCCTACGAGCAGTACTTC. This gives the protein CASSSRTGMTAYEQYF.

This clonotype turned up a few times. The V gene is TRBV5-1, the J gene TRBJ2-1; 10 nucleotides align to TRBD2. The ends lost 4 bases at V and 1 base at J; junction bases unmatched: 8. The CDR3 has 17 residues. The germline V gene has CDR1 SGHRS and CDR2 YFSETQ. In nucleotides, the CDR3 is TGCGCCAGCAGCAGGGGTAGCGGGGGGTCATCCTACAATGAGCAGTTCTTC. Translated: CASSRGSGGSSYNEQFF. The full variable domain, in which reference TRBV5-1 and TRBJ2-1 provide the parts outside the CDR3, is KAGVTQTPRYLIKTRGQQVTLSCSPISGHRSVSWYQQTPGQGLQFLFEYFSETQRNKGNFPGRFSGRQFSNSRSEMNVSTLELGDSALYLCASSRGSGGSSYNEQFFGPGTRLTVL.

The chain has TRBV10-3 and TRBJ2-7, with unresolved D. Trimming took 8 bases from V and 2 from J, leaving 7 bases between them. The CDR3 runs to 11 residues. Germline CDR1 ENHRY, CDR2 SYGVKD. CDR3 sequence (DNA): TGTGCCATCGCCGATACCTACGAGCAGTACGTC. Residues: CAIADTYEQYV.

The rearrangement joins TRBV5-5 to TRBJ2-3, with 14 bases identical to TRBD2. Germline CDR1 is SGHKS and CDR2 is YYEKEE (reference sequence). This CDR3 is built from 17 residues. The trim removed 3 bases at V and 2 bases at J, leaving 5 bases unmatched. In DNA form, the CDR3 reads TGTGCCAGCAGCTACGGGACTAGCGGGGGATCCACAGATACGCAGTATTTT. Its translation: CASSYGTSGGSTDTQYF.

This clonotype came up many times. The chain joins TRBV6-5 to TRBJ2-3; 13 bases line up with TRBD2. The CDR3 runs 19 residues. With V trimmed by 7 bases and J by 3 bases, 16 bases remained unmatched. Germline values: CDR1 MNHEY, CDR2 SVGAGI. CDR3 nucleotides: TGTGCCAGCAAACGAAGTGGACTAGCGGGGGCGAGGCTTACAGATACGCAGTATTTT. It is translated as CASKRSGLAGARLTDTQYF.

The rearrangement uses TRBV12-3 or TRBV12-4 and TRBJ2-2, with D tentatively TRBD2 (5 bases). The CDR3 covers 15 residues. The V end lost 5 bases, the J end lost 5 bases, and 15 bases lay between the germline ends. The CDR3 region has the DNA TGTGCCAGCAGTGGTTTCCCAGAGGGAACCGGGGAGCTGTTTTTT. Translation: CASSGFPEGTGELFF.

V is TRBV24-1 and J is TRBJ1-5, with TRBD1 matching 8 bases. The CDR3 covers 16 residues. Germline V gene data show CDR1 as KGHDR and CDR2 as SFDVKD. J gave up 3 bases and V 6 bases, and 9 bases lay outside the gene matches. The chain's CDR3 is CATSRSGQGNNQPQHF. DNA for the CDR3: TGTGCCACCAGTCGAAGCGGACAGGGAAACAATCAGCCCCAGCATTTT.

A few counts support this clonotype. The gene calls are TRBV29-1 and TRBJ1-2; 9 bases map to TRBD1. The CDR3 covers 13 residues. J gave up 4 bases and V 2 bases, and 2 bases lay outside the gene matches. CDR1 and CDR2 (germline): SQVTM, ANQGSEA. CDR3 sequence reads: CSVESGQGYGYTF. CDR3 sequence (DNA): TGCAGCGTTGAATCGGGACAGGGCTATGGCTACACCTTC. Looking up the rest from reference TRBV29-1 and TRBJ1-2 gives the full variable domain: SAVISQKPSRDICQRGTSLTIQCQVDSQVTMMFWYRQQPGQSLTLIATANQGSEATYESGFVIDKFPISRPNLTFSTLTVSNMSPEDSSIYLCSVESGQGYGYTFGSGTRLTVV.

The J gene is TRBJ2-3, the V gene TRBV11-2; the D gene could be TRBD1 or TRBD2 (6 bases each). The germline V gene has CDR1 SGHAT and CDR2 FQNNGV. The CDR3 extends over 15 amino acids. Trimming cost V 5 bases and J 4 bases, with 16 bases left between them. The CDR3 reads CASSPRGGGPDTQYF. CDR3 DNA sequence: TGTGCCAGCAGCCCCCGGGGTGGGGGGCCAGATACGCAGTATTTT.

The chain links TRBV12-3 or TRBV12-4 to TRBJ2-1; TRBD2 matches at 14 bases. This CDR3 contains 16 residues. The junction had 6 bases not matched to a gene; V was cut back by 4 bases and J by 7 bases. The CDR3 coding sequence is TGTGCCAGCAGTTCTCGACTAGCGGGGGGGCCGAATGAGCAGTTCTTC. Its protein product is CASSSRLAGGPNEQFF.

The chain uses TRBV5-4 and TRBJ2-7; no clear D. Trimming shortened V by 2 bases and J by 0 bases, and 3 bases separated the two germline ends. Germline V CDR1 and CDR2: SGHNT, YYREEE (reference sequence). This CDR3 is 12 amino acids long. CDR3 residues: CASSFSSYEQYF. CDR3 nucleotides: TGTGCCAGCAGCTTTAGCTCCTACGAGCAGTACTTC.

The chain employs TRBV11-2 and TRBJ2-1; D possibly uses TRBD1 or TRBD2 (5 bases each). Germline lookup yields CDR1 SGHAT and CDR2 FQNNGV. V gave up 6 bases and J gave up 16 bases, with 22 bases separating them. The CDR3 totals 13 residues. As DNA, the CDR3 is TGTGCCAGCAGGAATACGGGTCGGGACGGCCGATTCTTC. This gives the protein CASRNTGRDGRFF.

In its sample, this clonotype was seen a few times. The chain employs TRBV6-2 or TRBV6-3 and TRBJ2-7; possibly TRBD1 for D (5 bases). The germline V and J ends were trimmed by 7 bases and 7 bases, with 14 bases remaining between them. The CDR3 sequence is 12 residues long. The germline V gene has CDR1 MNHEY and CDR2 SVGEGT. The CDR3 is CASNTRVGEQYV. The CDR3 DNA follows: TGTGCCAGCAATACCAGGGTCGGTGAGCAGTACGTC.

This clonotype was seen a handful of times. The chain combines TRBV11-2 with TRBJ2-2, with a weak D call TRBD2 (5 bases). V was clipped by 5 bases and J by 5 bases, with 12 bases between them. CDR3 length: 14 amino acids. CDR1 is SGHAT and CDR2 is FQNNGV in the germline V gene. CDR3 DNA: TGTGCCAGCAGCCCACGTCCGGGGACCGGGGAGCTGTTTTTT. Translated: CASSPRPGTGELFF.

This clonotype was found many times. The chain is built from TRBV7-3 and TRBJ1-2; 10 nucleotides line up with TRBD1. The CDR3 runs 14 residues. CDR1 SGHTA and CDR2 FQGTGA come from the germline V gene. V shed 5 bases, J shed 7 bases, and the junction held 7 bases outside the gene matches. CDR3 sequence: CASSPDRGRGGYTF. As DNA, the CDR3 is TGTGCCAGCAGCCCCGACAGGGGGCGGGGTGGCTACACCTTC. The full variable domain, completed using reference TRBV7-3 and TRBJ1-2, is GAGVSQTPSNKVTEKGKYVELRCDPISGHTALYWYRQSLGQGPEFLIYFQGTGAADDSGLPNDRFFAVRPEGSVSTLKIQRTERGDSAVYLCASSPDRGRGGYTFGSGTRLTVV.

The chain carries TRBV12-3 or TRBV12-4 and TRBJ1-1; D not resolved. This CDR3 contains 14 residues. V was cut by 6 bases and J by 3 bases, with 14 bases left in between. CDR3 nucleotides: TGTGCCAGCAGACCGGCTTCGAGGGACACTGAAGCTTTCTTT. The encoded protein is CASRPASRDTEAFF.

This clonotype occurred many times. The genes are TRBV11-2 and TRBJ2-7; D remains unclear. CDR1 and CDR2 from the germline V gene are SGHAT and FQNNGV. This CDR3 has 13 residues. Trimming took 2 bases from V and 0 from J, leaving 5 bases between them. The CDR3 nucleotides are TGTGCCAGCAGCTTATCGGCCTCCTACGAGCAGTACGTC. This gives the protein CASSLSASYEQYV.

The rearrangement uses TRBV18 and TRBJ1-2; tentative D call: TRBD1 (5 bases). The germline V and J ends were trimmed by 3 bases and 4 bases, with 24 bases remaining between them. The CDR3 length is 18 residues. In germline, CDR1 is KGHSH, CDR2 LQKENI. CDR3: CASSPETASYPVLYGYTF. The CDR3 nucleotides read TGTGCCAGCTCACCCGAGACAGCTTCTTATCCAGTCCTCTATGGCTACACCTTC.

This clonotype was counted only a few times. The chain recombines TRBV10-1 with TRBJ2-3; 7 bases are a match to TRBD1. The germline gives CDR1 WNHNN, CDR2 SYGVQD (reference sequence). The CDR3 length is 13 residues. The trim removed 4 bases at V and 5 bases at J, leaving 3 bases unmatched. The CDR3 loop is CASSGGGRDTQYF. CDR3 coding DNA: TGCGCCAGCAGTGGAGGGGGCAGAGATACGCAGTATTTT.

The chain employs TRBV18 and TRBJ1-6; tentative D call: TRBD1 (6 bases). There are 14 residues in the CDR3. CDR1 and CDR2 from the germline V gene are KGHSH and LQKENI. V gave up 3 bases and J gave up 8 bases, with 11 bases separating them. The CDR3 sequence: CASSPGAAHSPLHF. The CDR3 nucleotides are TGTGCCAGCTCACCGGGGGCCGCCCATTCACCCCTCCACTTT.

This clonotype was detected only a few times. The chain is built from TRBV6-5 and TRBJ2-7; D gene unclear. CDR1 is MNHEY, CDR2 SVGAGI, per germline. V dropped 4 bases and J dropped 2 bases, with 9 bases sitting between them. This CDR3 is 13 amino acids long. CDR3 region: CASSSPKTYEQYV. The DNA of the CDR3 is TGTGCCAGCAGTTCGCCGAAAACCTACGAGCAGTACGTC.

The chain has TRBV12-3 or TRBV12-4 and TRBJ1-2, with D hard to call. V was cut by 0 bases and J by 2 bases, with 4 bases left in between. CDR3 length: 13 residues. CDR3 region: CASSLALNYGYTF. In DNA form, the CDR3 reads TGTGCCAGCAGTTTAGCGCTAAACTATGGCTACACCTTC.

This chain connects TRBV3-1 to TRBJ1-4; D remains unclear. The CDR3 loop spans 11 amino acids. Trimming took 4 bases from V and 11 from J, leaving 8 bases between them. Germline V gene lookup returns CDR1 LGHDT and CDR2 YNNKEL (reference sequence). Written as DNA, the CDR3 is TGTGCCAGCAGCCCGGGTGGGAAACTGTTTTTT. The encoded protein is CASSPGGKLFF.